This T cell receptor (beta chain) was captured in a study of blood T cell repertoires in COVID-19. About the study: Acute and convalescent COVID-19 samples came from the United States, Italy and Spain. PBMCs, B-cell-depleted T cells, or T cells were the source of the cDNA or gDNA that made up the material.

Original data processing: Nucleated cell counts were estimated from reference gene primer amplification. The method was immunoSEQ multiplex PCR; TCRdb's version includes in-frame clones alone and lacks a portion of them. That table gives V, J and clone size, and the DNA gave D and trimming. Of 70,000 to 100,000 clones listed, 90% are singletons. The CDR3 loop spans 16 amino acids. Germline V CDR1 and CDR2: MNHNS, SASEGT. Unmatched junction bases numbered 6, after V lost 4 bases and J lost 2 bases. The chain employs TRBV6-1 and TRBJ2-3; TRBD2 agrees at 10 bases. The sample consisted of peripheral blood. The TCR originated in a woman of 80 years or more with active or convalescent COVID-19. The CDR3 DNA follows: TGTGCCAGCAGTGTGTCTAGCGGGAGTCCCACAGATACGCAGTATTTT. This gives the protein CASSVSSGSPTDTQYF.